These 6 T cell receptor beta chains share one sample of origin, sequenced in a study of PD-L1 blockade in urothelial cancer. Method: immunoSEQ multiplex PCR; TCRdb's copy keeps in-frame clones and lacks some. The data show 35,000 to 45,000 clones, nearly 90% seen once. The time point here: pretreatment peripheral blood. The sample was PBMCs, taken around atezolizumab (anti-PD-L1) treatment. The receptors here all came from a donor at least 40 years old with urothelial cancer.

The chain combines TRBV18 with TRBJ1-1; a weak D match, TRBD1 (5 bases). V lost 2 bases to trimming and J lost 4 bases, with 14 bases between them. This CDR3 region has 15 residues. In germline, CDR1 is KGHSH, CDR2 LQKENI. CDR3 sequence (DNA): TGTGCCAGCTCACCATCAGGGCGGGGGAGCACTGAAGCTTTCTTT. This encodes CASSPSGRGSTEAFF.

This sequence joins TRBV11-3 and TRBJ2-1; D may be TRBD2 (6 bases). V lost 5 bases, J lost 3 bases, and 11 bases lay in between. The length of the CDR3 is 14 residues. Per the germline V gene, CDR1 is SGHNT and CDR2 is YENEEA. Here the CDR3 DNA reads TGTGCCAGCAGCCCCGGGACTGGCTACAATGAGCAGTTCTTC. It yields the protein CASSPGTGYNEQFF.

The V and J genes are TRBV6-1 and TRBJ1-1, with 7 bases fitting TRBD1. The CDR3 extends over 13 amino acids. The junction had 3 bases not matched to a gene; V was cut back by 7 bases and J by 1 base. Germline-derived CDR1 and CDR2 are MNHNS and SASEGT. Here the CDR3 reads CASTRTGNTEAFF. The CDR3 DNA follows: TGTGCCAGCACCCGGACAGGGAACACTGAAGCTTTCTTT.

The chain couples TRBV10-3 to TRBJ2-7, with 9 bases identical to TRBD1. The ends lost 7 bases at V and 5 bases at J; junction bases unmatched: 6. This CDR3 has 13 residues. Germline CDR1 reads ENHRY; CDR2 reads SYGVKD. The CDR3 spells CAIKKDRGDEQYF. The DNA of the CDR3 is TGTGCCATCAAGAAGGACAGGGGCGACGAGCAGTACTTC.

The rearrangement uses TRBV9 and TRBJ1-1; 7 bases are a match to TRBD1. Germline-derived CDR1 and CDR2 are SGDLS and YYNGEE. The ends lost 5 bases at V and 4 bases at J; junction bases unmatched: 5. This CDR3 spans 13 amino acids. The CDR3 sequence: CASRGQGGTEAFF. CDR3 coding DNA: TGTGCCAGCAGAGGGCAGGGGGGCACTGAAGCTTTCTTT.

The V call is TRBV29-1, the J call TRBJ1-1; D not certain. V lost 3 bases and J 1 base, leaving 6 bases between the germline ends. The germline V gene encodes CDR1 SQVTM and CDR2 ANQGSEA. This CDR3 has 12 residues. CDR3 in DNA: TGCAGCGTTGACCGGGGGAACACTGAAGCTTTCTTT. As protein: CSVDRGNTEAFF.